This T cell receptor beta chain was profiled in a study of blood T cell repertoires in COVID-19. A Seattle source enrolled patients during active infection and followed them longitudinally. Sequencing used immunoSEQ multiplex PCR; TCRdb keeps in-frame clones, though not all of them. The sample lists 160,000 or so clones, roughly 84% occurring once. This clonotype was sampled from a woman aged 50 to 65 with COVID-19, enrolled during active disease. Sequences were obtained from peripheral blood.

CDR3 amino acids: CASSFGTGTARTEAFF. CDR3 nucleotides: TGTGCCAGCAGCTTCGGAACCGGGACAGCAAGAACTGAAGCTTTCTTT. This chain links TRBV5-5 with TRBJ1-1, with TRBD1 matching 7 bases. Germline assignment: CDR1 SGHKS and CDR2 YYEKEE (reference sequence). Trimming cost V 2 bases and J 5 bases; bases outside gene matches: 12. This CDR3 contains 16 residues. Drawing the rest from reference TRBV5-5 and TRBJ1-1, the complete variable domain is DAGVTQSPTHLIKTRGQQVTLRCSPISGHKSVSWYQQVLGQGPQFIFQYYEKEERGRGNFPDRFSARQFPNYSSELNVNALLLGDSALYLCASSFGTGTARTEAFFGQGTRLTVV.